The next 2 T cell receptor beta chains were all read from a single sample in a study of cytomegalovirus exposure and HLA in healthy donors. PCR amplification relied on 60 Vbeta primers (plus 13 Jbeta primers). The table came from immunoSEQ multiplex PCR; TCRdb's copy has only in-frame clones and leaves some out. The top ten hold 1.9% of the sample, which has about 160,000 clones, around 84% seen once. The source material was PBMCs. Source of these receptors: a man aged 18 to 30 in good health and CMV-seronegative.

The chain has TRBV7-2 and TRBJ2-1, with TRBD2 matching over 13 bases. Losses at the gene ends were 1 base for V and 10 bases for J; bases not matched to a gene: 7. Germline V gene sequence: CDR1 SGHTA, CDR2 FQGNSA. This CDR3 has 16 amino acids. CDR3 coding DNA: TGTGCCAGCAGCTTAGAAGGGACTAGCGGGGTCCGGGAGCAGTTCTTC. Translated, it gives CASSLEGTSGVREQFF.

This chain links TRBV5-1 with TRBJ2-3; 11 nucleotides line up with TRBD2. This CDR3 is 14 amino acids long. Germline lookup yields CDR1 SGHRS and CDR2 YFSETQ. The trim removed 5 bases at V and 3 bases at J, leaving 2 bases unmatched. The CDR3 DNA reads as TGCGCCAGCAGGGGACTAGCGGAGACAGATACGCAGTATTTT. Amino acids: CASRGLAETDTQYF. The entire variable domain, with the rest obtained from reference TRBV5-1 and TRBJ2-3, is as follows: KAGVTQTPRYLIKTRGQQVTLSCSPISGHRSVSWYQQTPGQGLQFLFEYFSETQRNKGNFPGRFSGRQFSNSRSEMNVSTLELGDSALYLCASRGLAETDTQYFGPGTRLTVL.